A single T cell receptor (beta chain) is shown here with its context. Its antigen is not identified. The V and J ends lost 7 bases and 8 bases, in that order; junction bases with no gene match: 9. The germline gives CDR1 LGHNT, CDR2 FRNRAP. The CDR3 extends over 14 amino acids. Template material for amplifying TCR beta CDR3 regions consisted of RNA transcripts. Primed by the HTBI set, a first-round RT-PCR was run on the TCR CDR3. In TCRdb, the multiplex PCR reads were re-called with MiXCR into one record per CDR3 protein. The sample has 370,000 or so distinct CDR3 sequences, around 25% seen once; the top ten hold less than 85%. This entry comes from a study of T cells in Graves' hyperthyroidism and ophthalmopathy. Whole-study results and caveats: Before onset, ophthalmopathy was predicted by the model a median 6.5 months earlier.

Sequencing was done on a sample of blood. V gene TRBV12-5 combines with J gene TRBJ2-1; 9 bases map to TRBD2. This clonotype was obtained from a man aged 45-65 years with Graves' hyperthyroidism. This chain's CDR3 is CASAWAGGPYEQFF. In DNA form, the CDR3 reads TGTGCTAGTGCCTGGGCGGGAGGGCCGTATGAGCAGTTCTTC.